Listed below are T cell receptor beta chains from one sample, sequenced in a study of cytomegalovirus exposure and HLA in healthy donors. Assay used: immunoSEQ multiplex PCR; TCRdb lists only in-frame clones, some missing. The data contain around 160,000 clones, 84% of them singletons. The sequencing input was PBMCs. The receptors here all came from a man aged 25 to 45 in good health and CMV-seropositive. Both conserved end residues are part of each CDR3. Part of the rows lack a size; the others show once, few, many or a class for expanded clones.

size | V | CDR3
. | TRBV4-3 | CASSQVNGKGYTF
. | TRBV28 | CASSLSARQLNEQYF
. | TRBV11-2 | CASSLVGSSGLRETQYF
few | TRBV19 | CASSIGGSDTQYF
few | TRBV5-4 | CASSPPGAQVYEQYF
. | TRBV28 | CASTSGINEQYF
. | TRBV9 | CASSLGTSGIYEQYF
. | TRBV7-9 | CASSPASRDRGQGMPQHF
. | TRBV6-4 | CASSPRLAAYNEQFF
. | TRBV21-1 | CASKSRGQDYGYTF
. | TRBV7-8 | CASSLTDQETQYF
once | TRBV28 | CASTHGFRGRRGEQYF
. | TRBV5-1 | CASRWGQGNTGELFF
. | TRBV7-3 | CASSFSGGNYEQYF
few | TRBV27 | CASSVDSSTDTQYF
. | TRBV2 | CASRPGLEFYEQYF